This T cell receptor (beta chain) is drawn from a study of breast tumors, draining lymph nodes, adjacent tissues. This clonotype has a handful of counts. The target antigen is unknown. Study-wide points: Tumor repertoires ranked between lymph nodes and nontumor tissue in diversity, with V and J gene preferences. Tumor and nontumor repertoires were significantly more similar in luminal-like than in basal-like breast cancer. Data only fit, rather than demonstrated, lymph node origin of most tumor T cells. Findings are consistent with lymph node origin and intratumoral expansion of most tumor T cells.

Germline V gene sequence: CDR1 MDHEN, CDR2 SYDVKM. Trimming cost V 5 bases and J 3 bases; bases outside gene matches: 7. The CDR3 runs to 15 residues. The lymph nodes were axillary draining lymph nodes from breast cancer patients. TCRdb redid the calling of the multiplex PCR reads with MiXCR, one entry per CDR3 protein. The data contain 200,000 to 300,000 distinct CDR3 sequences, over 30% of them seen just once; the ten biggest clones take up over 0.95%. The sequenced sample was axillary lymph node tissue. The origin of this receptor is a female donor with breast cancer. Some clones in this sample may be carry-over from other donors' samples. The chain uses TRBV28 and TRBJ2-7; 10 positions match TRBD1. CDR3 sequence (DNA): TGTGCCAGCAGTGCCCGGACAGGGGGGGACTACGAGCAGTACTTC. This encodes CASSARTGGDYEQYF.